This paragraph covers one T cell receptor beta chain sequence. The data belong to a study of shared clonotypes between healthy human individuals. Data came from immunoSEQ multiplex PCR; TCRdb stores just in-frame clones and leaves some out. The table lists hundreds of thousands of clones, roughly 72% of them singletons. Trimming left V 4 bases short and J 6 bases short, with 15 bases between. CDR3 length equals 15 residues. Germline loops: CDR1 MNHNS, CDR2 SASEGT. This TCR derives from a woman in her 30s in good health. Sequencing input: memory CD4+ T cells sorted from blood. As for subset: CD45RA-negative fraction. The V and J genes are TRBV6-1 and TRBJ1-4; D unresolved. CDR3 coding DNA: TGTGCCAGCAGTGTGGCCGGGAGCTACCATGAAAAACTGTTTTTT. Protein: CASSVAGSYHEKLFF.